This T cell receptor (beta chain) was documented in a study of T cell changes during pregnancy in multiple sclerosis. Germline V CDR1 and CDR2: MNHNS, SASEGT. This CDR3 spans 13 amino acids. Between the trimmed V and J ends, which lost 3 bases and 1 base, there was a span of 6 bases. The repertoire was sequenced with immunoSEQ multiplex PCR; TCRdb's copy has only in-frame clones and lacks some. Of roughly 38,000 clones listed, about 90% are singletons. Specimen: CD4+ T cells from peripheral blood mononuclear cells, collected after pregnancy. This sequence was found in a female donor in good health, enrolled as a control in a pregnancy study. The V call is TRBV6-1, the J call TRBJ1-1; D call uncertain. As DNA, the CDR3 is TGTGCCAGCAGTGAGAGAGGGAACACTGAAGCTTTCTTT. Translating it yields CASSERGNTEAFF.